This TCR beta chain was found in a study of tumor and adjacent non-tumor tissue in lung cancer (dated by TCRdb to the late 2010s). Study-wide context: The cohort included eleven to twelve adenocarcinoma, a couple of squamous cell carcinoma and 1 small cell lung cancer patients. The 15 or so patients were aged about 31 to 85 years, included ten or so men and 5 women, and had TNM stage I to III disease. Sequencing produced more than 100,000,000 productive TCRbeta reads in total, an average of about 4.17 million reads per sample. For each patient, one tumor sample and one normal lung sample were taken, giving thirty paired specimens that underwent TCRbeta CDR3 sequencing. The study compared bulk TCRbeta repertoires from lung tumor tissue and matched distant non-tumor lung tissue of about 14 lung cancer patients.

The protocol used for the library was multiplex PCR. Sequencing was performed on an Illumina HiSeq 2500. TCRbeta libraries were constructed through three rounds of nested PCR with primers (Table S4) according to protocols modified from ARM-PCR. Before sequencing, PCR products of 200-500 bp were excised from the gel and purified with the QIAquick gel extraction kit. The authors processed their data as follows. Trimmomatic was used to clean the reads, FLASH was used to merge the reads into complete CDR3 sequences, and MiTCR was used to assign the reads to V(D)J germline segments. Clonal diversity was calculated as the inverse Simpson's index using VDJtools. In-frame sequences lacking a premature stop codon were counted as productive reads. In-frame beta chains were kept once TCRdb had trimmed the public reads at Q25 with fastp and called clones with MiXCR. Entries are consolidated by CDR3 protein sequence, retaining the most common genes and DNA. It is TCRdb's table, rather than the study itself, that gives the V and J calls and clone size. In this sample the table shows almost 75,000 distinct CDR3 sequences, around two thirds of which occur a single time. The biggest ten clones account for about a quarter of the sample.

RNA was isolated from bulk, unsorted tissue, and RNA quality was assessed with a NanoDrop ND-1000 and an Agilent 2100. Normal lung samples were distant non-tumor tissue taken more than 3 cm from the tumor edge. Donors were newly diagnosed lung cancer patients admitted for thoracic surgery in China between August and November 2014, without prior chemotherapy. Anyone who had undergone radiotherapy or chemotherapy before, or who had another cancer at the same time, was left out of the study. Surgical tissue pieces of about 1-2.2 cm3 were preserved in RNAlater solution and were kept at -80 degrees C until use. Beyond this particular receptor, the publication reports: Neither the sequencing platform nor unique molecular identifiers are named or mentioned anywhere in the methods. Only about 14 patients were in the cohort, and the authors stated that larger samples and more detailed clinical data are needed. In normal lung, the top 100 clones accounted for a significantly larger cumulative share of the repertoire than in tumor tissue. Because peripheral blood was not sequenced, blood TCRbeta repertoires in the lung cancer patients of the study were not examined. TCR diversity was significantly higher in younger patients, and greater tumor TCR diversity was associated with shorter overall survival and shorter disease-free survival. Tumor tissue showed significantly greater TCR diversity (inverse Simpson) than normal lung tissue (about 400 vs 180, P = 0.0075, Mann-Whitney U test).

This clonotype appeared once. The antigen this receptor binds is unknown. No base quality information exists; no much larger clone differs at one position. A solitary read yields weak support. The germline V gene provides CDR1 MGHRA and CDR2 YSYEKL. Germline trimming: 3 bases from V, 1 base from J; junction bases outside gene matches: 16. Spanning cysteine to phenylalanine, the CDR3 consists of 20 amino acids. The only DNA kept is the CDR3, 60 bases in frame from the first base. Sample: distant non-tumor lung tissue. The chain links TRBV4-1 with TRBJ2-4; the junction holds 9 bases that match TRBD2. The receptor was isolated from a woman between 50 and 59 years old with non-small cell lung cancer. The CDR3 protein sequence reads: CASSHSFSSGDLLAKNIQYF. Read as DNA, the sequence is TGCGCCAGCAGCCATTCGTTCTCTAGCGGGGACCTACTGGCCAAAAACATTCAGTACTTC.